The 2 T cell receptor beta chains reported below all come from one sample, sequenced in a study of blood T cells in healthy people across ages. For the second PCR, which ran for roughly 6 to 12 cycles, a sample-barcoded 5' primer and a J-beta primer mix were used. TCRdb passed the 5' RACE reads through MiXCR, listing each CDR3 protein once. This sample carries roughly 1,500,000 distinct CDR3 sequences, about 35% of them seen once, and the ten largest clones take approximately 10%. The sequencing sample was made of blood. Receptors were obtained from a woman aged 25 to 39 in good health.

The chain has TRBV18 and TRBJ2-5, with 9 bases identical to TRBD1. V gave up 1 base and J gave up 5 bases; unmatched junction bases: 14. Per germline, CDR1 KGHSH and CDR2 LQKENI. CDR3 length: 18 residues. The DNA of the CDR3 is TGTGCCAGCTCACCACTTGTCGGGACAGGGCGGTCCGGGGAGACCCAGTACTTC. Translating it yields CASSPLVGTGRSGETQYF.

This clonotype was seen a handful of times. This chain uses TRBV20-1 with TRBJ2-7; 7 nucleotides line up with TRBD1. CDR1 and CDR2 (germline): DFQATT, SNEGSKA (reference sequence). J gave up 5 bases and V 5 bases, and 12 bases lay outside the gene matches. The CDR3 is 14 amino acids. CDR3 sequence reads: CSAPLDRVTHEQYF. The DNA of the CDR3 is TGCAGTGCTCCACTTGACAGGGTAACCCACGAGCAGTACTTC.